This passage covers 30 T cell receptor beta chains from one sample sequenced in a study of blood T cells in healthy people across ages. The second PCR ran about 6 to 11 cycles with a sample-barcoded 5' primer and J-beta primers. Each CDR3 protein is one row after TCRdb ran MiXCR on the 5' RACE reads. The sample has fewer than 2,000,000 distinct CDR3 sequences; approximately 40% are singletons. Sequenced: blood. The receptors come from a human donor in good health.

The DNA for the CDR3 is TGCAGTGCTATACCGGGACAGGGGGCAGGTGACTACACCTTC. As protein: CSAIPGQGAGDYTF. V gene TRBV20-1 combines with J gene TRBJ1-2, with TRBD1 identical over 12 bases. CDR3 size: 14 residues. J lost 10 bases, V lost 4 bases, and 10 bases had no gene match. CDR1 is DFQATT and CDR2 is SNEGSKA in the germline V gene (reference sequence).

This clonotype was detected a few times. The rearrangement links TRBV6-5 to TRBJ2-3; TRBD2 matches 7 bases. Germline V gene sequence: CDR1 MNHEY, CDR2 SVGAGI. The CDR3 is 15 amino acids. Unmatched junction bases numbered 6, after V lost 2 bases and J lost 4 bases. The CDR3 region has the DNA TGTGCCAGCAGTTACAGGAGGGGAGGGGCAGATACGCAGTATTTT. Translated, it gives CASSYRRGGADTQYF.

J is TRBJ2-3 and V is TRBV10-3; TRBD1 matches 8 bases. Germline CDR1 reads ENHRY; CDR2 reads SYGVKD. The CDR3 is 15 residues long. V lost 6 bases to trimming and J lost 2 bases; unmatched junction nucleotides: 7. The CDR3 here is CAISSTGGFTDTQYF. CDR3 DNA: TGTGCCATCAGCTCCACAGGGGGTTTCACAGATACGCAGTATTTT.

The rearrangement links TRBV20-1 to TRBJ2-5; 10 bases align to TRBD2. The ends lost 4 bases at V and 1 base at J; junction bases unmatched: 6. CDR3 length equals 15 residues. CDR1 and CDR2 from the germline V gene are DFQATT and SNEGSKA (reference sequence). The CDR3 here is CSATGERGGQETQYF. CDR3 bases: TGCAGTGCTACCGGGGAGCGGGGGGGCCAAGAGACCCAGTACTTC.

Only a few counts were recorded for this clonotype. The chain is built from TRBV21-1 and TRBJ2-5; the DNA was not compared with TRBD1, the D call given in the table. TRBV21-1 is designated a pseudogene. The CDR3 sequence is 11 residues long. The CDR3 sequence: CASSLQGRRYF. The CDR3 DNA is TGTGCCAGCAGCTTACAGGGGCGGAGGTACTTC.

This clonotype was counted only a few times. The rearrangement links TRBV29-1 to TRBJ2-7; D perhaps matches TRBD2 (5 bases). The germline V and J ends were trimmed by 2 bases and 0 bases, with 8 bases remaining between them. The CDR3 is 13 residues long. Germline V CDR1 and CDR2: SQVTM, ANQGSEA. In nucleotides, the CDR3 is TGCAGCGTTGAAAGGAGGAGCTCCTACGAGCAGTACTTC. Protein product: CSVERRSSYEQYF.

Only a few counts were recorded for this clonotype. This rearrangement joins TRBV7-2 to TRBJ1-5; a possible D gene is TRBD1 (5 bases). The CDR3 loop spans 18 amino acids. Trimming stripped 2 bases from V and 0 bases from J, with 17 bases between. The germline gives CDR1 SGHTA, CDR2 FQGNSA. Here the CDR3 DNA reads TGTGCCAGCAGCTTAAAGGGGCCCTCCCTTACTAGCAATCAGCCCCAGCATTTT. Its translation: CASSLKGPSLTSNQPQHF.

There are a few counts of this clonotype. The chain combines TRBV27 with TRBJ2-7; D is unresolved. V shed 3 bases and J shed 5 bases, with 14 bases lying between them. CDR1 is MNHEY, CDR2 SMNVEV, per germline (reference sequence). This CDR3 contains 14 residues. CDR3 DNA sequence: TGTGCCAGCAGTTTGAGACAAGGGTTCCACGAGCAGTACTTC. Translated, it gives CASSLRQGFHEQYF.

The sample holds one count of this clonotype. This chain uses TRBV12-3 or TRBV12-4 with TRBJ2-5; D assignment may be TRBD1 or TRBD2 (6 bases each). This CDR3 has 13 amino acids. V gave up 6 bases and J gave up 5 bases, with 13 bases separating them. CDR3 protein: CASRTDGGETQYF. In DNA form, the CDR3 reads TGTGCCAGCAGGACAGACGGGGGCGAGACCCAGTACTTC.

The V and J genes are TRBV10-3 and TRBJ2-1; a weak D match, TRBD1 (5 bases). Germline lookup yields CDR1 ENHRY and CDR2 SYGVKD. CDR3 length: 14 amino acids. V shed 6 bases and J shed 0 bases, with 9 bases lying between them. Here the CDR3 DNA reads TGTGCCATCAGGGACACGAGCTCCTACAATGAGCAGTTCTTC. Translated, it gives CAIRDTSSYNEQFF.

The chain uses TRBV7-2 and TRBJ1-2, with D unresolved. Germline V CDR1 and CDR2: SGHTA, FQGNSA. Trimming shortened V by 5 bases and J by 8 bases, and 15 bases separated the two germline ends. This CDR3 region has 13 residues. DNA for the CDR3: TGTGCCAGCAGCCCCTTTCAGAGGAACGGCTACACCTTC. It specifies CASSPFQRNGYTF. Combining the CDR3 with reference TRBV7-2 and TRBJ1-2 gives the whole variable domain GAGVSQSPSNKVTEKGKDVELRCDPISGHTALYWYRQSLGQGLEFLIYFQGNSAPDKSGLPSDRFSAERTGGSVSTLTIQRTQQEDSAVYLCASSPFQRNGYTFGSGTRLTVV.

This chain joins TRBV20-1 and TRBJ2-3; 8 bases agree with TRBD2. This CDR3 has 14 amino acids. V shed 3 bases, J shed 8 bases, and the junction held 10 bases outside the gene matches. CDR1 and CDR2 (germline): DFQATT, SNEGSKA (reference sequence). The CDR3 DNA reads TGCAGTGCTAGGACTGGCGGGGGGTATGGTACGCAGTATTTT. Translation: CSARTGGGYGTQYF.

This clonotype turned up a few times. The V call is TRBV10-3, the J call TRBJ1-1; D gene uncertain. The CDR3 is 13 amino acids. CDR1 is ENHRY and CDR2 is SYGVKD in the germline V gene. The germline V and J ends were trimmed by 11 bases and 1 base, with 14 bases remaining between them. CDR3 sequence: CASSSYENTEAFF. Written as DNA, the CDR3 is TGTGCCTCCTCTTCTTATGAGAACACTGAAGCTTTCTTT.

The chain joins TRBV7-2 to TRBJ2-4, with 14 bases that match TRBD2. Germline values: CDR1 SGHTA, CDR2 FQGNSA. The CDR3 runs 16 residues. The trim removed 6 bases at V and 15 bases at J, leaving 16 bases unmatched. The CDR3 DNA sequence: TGTGCCAGCAGTTTGAATAGGGGACTAGCGGGGGCCGGGATGTACTTC. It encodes CASSLNRGLAGAGMYF. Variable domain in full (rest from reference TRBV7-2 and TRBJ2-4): GAGVSQSPSNKVTEKGKDVELRCDPISGHTALYWYRQSLGQGLEFLIYFQGNSAPDKSGLPSDRFSAERTGGSVSTLTIQRTQQEDSAVYLCASSLNRGLAGAGMYFGAGTRLSVL.

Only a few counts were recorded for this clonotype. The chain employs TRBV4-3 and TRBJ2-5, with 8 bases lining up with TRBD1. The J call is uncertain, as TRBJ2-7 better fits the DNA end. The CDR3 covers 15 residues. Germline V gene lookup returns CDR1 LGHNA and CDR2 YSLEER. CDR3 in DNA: TGCGCCAGCAGCCAAGAGGGACAGGCCGTCTACGAGCAGTACTTC. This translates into CASSQEGQAVYEQYF.

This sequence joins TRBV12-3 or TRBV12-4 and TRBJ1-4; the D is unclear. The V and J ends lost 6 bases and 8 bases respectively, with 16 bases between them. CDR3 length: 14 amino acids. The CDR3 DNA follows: TGTGCCAGCAGAATAAACCGGGGAGACGAAAAACTGTTTTTT. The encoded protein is CASRINRGDEKLFF.

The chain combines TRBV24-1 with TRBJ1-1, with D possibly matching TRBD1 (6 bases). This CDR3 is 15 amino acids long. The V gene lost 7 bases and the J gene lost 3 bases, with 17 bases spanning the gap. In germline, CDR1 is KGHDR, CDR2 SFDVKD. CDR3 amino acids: CATSNSGEGDTEAFF. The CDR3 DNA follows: TGTGCCACCAGCAACTCAGGGGAAGGGGACACTGAAGCTTTCTTT.

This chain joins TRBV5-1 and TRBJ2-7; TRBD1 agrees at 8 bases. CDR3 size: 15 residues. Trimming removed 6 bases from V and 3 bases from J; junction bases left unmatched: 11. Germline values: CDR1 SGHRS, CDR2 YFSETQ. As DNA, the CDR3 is TGCGCCAGCAATTTAGAGGACAGGGTGATCTACGAGCAGTACTTC. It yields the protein CASNLEDRVIYEQYF. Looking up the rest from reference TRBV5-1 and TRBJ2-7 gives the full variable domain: KAGVTQTPRYLIKTRGQQVTLSCSPISGHRSVSWYQQTPGQGLQFLFEYFSETQRNKGNFPGRFSGRQFSNSRSEMNVSTLELGDSALYLCASNLEDRVIYEQYFGPGTRLTVT.

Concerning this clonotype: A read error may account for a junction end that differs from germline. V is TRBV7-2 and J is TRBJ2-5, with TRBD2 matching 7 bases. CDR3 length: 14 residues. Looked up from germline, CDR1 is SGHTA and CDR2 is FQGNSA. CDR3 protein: CASSLVGGVETRYF. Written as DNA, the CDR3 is TGTGCCAGCAGCTTAGTGGGGGGGGTAGAGACCCGGTACTTC.

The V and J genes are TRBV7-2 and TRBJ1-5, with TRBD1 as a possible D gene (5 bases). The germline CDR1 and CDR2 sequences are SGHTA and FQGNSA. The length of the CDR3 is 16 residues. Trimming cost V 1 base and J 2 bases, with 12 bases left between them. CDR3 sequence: CASSLGGSRGNQPQHF. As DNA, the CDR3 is TGTGCCAGCAGCTTAGGAGGGTCCAGGGGCAATCAGCCCCAGCATTTT.

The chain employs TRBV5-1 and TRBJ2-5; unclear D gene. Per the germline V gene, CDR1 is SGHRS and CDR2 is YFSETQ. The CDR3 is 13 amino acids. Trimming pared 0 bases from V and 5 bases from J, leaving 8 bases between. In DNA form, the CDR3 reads TGCGCCAGCAGCTTGGGGAGCATGGAGACCCAGTACTTC. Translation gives CASSLGSMETQYF.

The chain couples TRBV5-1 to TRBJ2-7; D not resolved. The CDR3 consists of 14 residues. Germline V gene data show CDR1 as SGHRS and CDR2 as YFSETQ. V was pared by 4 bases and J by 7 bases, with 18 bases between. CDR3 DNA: TGCGCCAGCAGCCCCCAACCCGACAACCTTGAGCAGTACTTC. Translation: CASSPQPDNLEQYF. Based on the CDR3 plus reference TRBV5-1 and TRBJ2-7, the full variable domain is KAGVTQTPRYLIKTRGQQVTLSCSPISGHRSVSWYQQTPGQGLQFLFEYFSETQRNKGNFPGRFSGRQFSNSRSEMNVSTLELGDSALYLCASSPQPDNLEQYFGPGTRLTVT.

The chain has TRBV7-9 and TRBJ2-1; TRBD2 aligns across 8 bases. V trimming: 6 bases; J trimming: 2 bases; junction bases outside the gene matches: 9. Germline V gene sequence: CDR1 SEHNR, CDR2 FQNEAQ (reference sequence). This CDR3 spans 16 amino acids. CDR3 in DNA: TGTGCCAGCAGTGGCGCCAGCGGGGGCCCCTACAATGAGCAGTTCTTC. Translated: CASSGASGGPYNEQFF.

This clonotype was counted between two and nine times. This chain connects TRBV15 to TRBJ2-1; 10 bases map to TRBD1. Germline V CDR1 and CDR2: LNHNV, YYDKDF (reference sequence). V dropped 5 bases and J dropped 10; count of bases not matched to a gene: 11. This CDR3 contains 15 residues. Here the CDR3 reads CATSPGTGALGEQFF. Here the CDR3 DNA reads TGTGCCACCAGCCCCGGGACAGGGGCCCTTGGGGAGCAGTTCTTC.

CDR3 protein: CATSSDWNEQFF. The CDR3 coding sequence is TGTGCCACCAGCAGCGACTGGAATGAGCAGTTCTTC. The rearrangement uses TRBV15 and TRBJ2-1; no firm D call. Germline V lookup: CDR1 LNHNV, CDR2 YYDKDF (reference sequence). The V and J ends lost 3 bases and 7 bases respectively, with 7 bases between them. The CDR3 covers 12 residues.

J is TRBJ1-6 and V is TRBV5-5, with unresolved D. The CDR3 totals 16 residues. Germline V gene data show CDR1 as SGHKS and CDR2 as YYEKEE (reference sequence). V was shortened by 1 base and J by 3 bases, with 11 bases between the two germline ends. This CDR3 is CASSLFSGSYNSPLHF. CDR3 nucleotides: TGTGCCAGCAGCTTGTTCTCCGGGAGCTATAATTCACCCCTCCACTTT.

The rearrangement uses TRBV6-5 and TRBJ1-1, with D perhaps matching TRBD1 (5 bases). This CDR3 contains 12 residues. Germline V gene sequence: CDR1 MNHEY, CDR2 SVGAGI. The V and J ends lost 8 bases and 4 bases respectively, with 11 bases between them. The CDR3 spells CASRLGATEAFF. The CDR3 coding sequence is TGTGCCAGCCGTTTAGGGGCCACTGAAGCTTTCTTT.

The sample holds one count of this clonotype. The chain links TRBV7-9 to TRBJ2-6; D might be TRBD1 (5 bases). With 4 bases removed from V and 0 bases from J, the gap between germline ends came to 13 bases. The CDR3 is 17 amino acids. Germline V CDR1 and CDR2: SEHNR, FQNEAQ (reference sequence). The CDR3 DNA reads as TGTGCCAGCAGCTCAAGCTATGGGGCCTCTGGGGCCAACGTCCTGACTTTC. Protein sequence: CASSSSYGASGANVLTF.

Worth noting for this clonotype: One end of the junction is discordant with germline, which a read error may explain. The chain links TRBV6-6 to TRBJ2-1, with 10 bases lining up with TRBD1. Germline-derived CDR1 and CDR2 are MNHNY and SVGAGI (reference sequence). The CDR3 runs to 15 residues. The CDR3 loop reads CASTYLRDRGTEQFF. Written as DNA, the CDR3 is TGTGCCAGCACTTACCTAAGGGACAGGGGAACTGAGCAGTTCTTC.

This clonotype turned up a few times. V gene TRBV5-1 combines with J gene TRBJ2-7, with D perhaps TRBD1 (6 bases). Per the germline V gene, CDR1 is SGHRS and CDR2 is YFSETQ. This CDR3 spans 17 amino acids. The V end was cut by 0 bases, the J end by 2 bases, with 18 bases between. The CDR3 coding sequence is TGCGCCAGCAGCTTGGTTCCCGGGACAACAACGACCTACGAGCAGTACTTC. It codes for CASSLVPGTTTTYEQYF.